Shown below are 28 T cell receptor beta chains from a single sample sequenced in a study of metastatic and nonmetastatic thyroid tumors. TCRdb reassembled clones from the PCR reads with MiXCR. The table has around 20,000 clones, around 19% seen once. Patients had received no treatment of any kind before thyroid surgery. Material: blood. The receptors originated from a female donor with papillary thyroid cancer or a benign thyroid nodule (not recorded which). Some clones in this sample may be carry-over from other donors' samples.

V is TRBV24-1 and J is TRBJ2-1; 9 nucleotides align to TRBD2. Germline loops: CDR1 KGHDR, CDR2 SFDVKD. There are 16 residues in the CDR3. J was trimmed by 1 base and V by 5 bases; bases with no gene match: 5. CDR3 in amino acids: CATSAPSGISYNEQFF. CDR3 DNA sequence: TGTGCCACCAGTGCCCCTAGCGGGATTTCCTACAATGAGCAGTTCTTC.

As regards this clone: Relative to the germline gene, one junction end is altered; a read error may explain this. In DNA, the CDR3 is TGCGCCAGCAGCTTTGAGGTTTTGTCCACAACCGTGGAGCTGTTTTTT. Encoded protein: CASSFEVLSTTVELFF. The chain links TRBV5-1 to TRBJ2-2, with D uncertain. The CDR3 is 16 residues long. Germline V gene sequence: CDR1 SGHRS, CDR2 YFSETQ.

In its sample, this clone was seen many times. This chain connects TRBV10-1 to TRBJ2-3; D gene unclear. The CDR3 covers 16 residues. V was shortened by 2 bases and J by 1 base, with 13 bases between the two germline ends. Germline V gives CDR1 WNHNN, CDR2 SYGVQD (reference sequence). As DNA, the CDR3 is TGCGCCAGCAGTGAGGGGTTCAGAGGAGGCACAGATACGCAGTATTTT. It codes for CASSEGFRGGTDTQYF.

This clone was counted at least ten times. J is TRBJ1-2 and V is TRBV20-1; 9 nucleotides match TRBD1. The junction had 8 bases not matched to a gene; V was cut back by 5 bases and J by 7 bases. The CDR3 has 13 amino acids. Germline lookup yields CDR1 DFQATT and CDR2 SNEGSKA (reference sequence). The CDR3 here is CSALTGGTIGYTF. As DNA, the CDR3 is TGCAGTGCTCTAACAGGGGGCACGATTGGCTACACCTTC.

The sample holds many counts of this clone. The chain has TRBV20-1 and TRBJ1-1; D call uncertain. The V gene lost 3 bases and the J gene lost 7 bases, with 9 bases spanning the gap. CDR1 and CDR2 (germline): DFQATT, SNEGSKA (reference sequence). This CDR3 spans 11 amino acids. The CDR3 loop is CSASDSLEAFF. DNA of the CDR3: TGCAGTGCTAGTGATTCGCTTGAAGCTTTCTTT.

This clone occurred many times. The genes are TRBV7-8 and TRBJ2-3; no clear D gene. The CDR3 has 13 residues. V dropped 8 bases and J dropped 2 bases, with 11 bases sitting between them. Germline CDR1 and CDR2: SGHVS and FQNEAQ. The CDR3 nucleotides read TGTGCCAGCGGGCCCTTTATCACAGATACGCAGTATTTT. Amino acid sequence: CASGPFITDTQYF.

This clone was seen at least ten times. This chain links TRBV20-1 with TRBJ1-2; 9 bases match TRBD1. The CDR3 spans 15 residues. Germline V gene lookup returns CDR1 DFQATT and CDR2 SNEGSKA (reference sequence). The trim removed 0 bases at V and 8 bases at J, leaving 10 bases unmatched. CDR3 DNA: TGCAGTGCTAGAGAAAGACAGGGGGGGATTCGGGGCTACACCTTC. Translation gives CSARERQGGIRGYTF.

This clone has ten or more counts. The J gene is TRBJ2-1, the V gene TRBV28; D is ambiguous. V lost 7 bases to trimming and J lost 6 bases, with 10 bases between them. CDR3 length: 12 residues. CDR1 and CDR2 from the germline V gene are MDHEN and SYDVKM. The CDR3 loop reads CASTVPGNEQFF. CDR3 sequence (DNA): TGTGCCAGCACCGTCCCGGGCAATGAGCAGTTCTTC. Filled out from reference TRBV28 and TRBJ2-1, the complete variable domain reads DVKVTQSSRYLVKRTGEKVFLECVQDMDHENMFWYRQDPGLGLRLIYFSYDVKMKEKGDIPEGYSVSREKKERFSLILESASTNQTSMYLCASTVPGNEQFFGPGTRLTVL.

Ten or more counts support this clone. The rearrangement joins TRBV7-9 to TRBJ2-4, with D perhaps TRBD1 (6 bases). The ends were cut back, 1 base at V and 10 bases at J, with 11 bases in the middle. The V gene's germline CDR1 is SEHNR and CDR2 FQNEAQ (reference sequence). The CDR3 sequence is 13 residues long. For the CDR3, the DNA is TGTGCCAGCAGCTTAGGGACAGACGCTATTCAGTACTTC. It specifies CASSLGTDAIQYF.

This clone was counted ten times or more. The rearrangement links TRBV28 to TRBJ2-5; D call uncertain. The CDR3 is made up of 12 amino acids. CDR1 MDHEN and CDR2 SYDVKM come from the germline V gene. V was pared by 6 bases and J by 0 bases, with 5 bases between. The CDR3 loop reads CASRGYQETQYF. The CDR3 region has the DNA TGTGCCAGCAGAGGGTACCAAGAGACCCAGTACTTC.

By sample fraction, this clone is medium-sized. The same CDR3 arises from other DNA sequences in this sample as well. This rearrangement joins TRBV6-1 to TRBJ2-7; D is tentatively TRBD1 or TRBD2 (5 bases each). V lost 8 bases to trimming and J lost 0 bases, with 11 bases between them. The germline V gene has CDR1 MNHNS and CDR2 SASEGT. This CDR3 spans 13 amino acids. The CDR3 sequence: CASRDGSSYEQYF. The CDR3 nucleotides are TGTGCCAGCCGGGACGGAAGCTCCTACGAGCAGTACTTC.

This clone was counted at least ten times. The chain employs TRBV6-4 and TRBJ2-3; D tentatively reads TRBD1 or TRBD2 (5 bases each). Germline values: CDR1 MRHNA, CDR2 SNTAGT. This CDR3 is 19 amino acids long. Trimming took 7 bases from V and 2 from J, leaving 28 bases between them. CDR3 nucleotides: TGTGCCAGCACCCGACCGGTCGAGGGACCGGCTTCCTACACAGATACGCAGTATTTT. Its translation: CASTRPVEGPASYTDTQYF.

In this sample, this clone turned up many times. The gene calls are TRBV18 and TRBJ1-1; 7 bases are shared with TRBD1. The CDR3 extends over 14 amino acids. Germline trimming cut 6 bases from V and 2 bases from J; bases unmatched to any gene: 6. Germline CDR1 and CDR2: KGHSH and LQKENI. As DNA, the CDR3 is TGTGCCAGCTCGCAGGGGGGACGAAACACTGAAGCTTTCTTT. It translates to CASSQGGRNTEAFF.

By share, this clone counts as medium-sized (0.01 to 0.1%). Within the sample, other DNA sequences also encode this same CDR3. The J gene is TRBJ2-7, the V gene TRBV27; the D gene is possibly TRBD2 (6 bases). CDR1 is MNHEY and CDR2 is SMNVEV in the germline V gene (reference sequence). Trimming left V 7 bases short and J 9 bases short, with 13 bases between. This CDR3 comprises 11 residues. CDR3 protein: CASKRVPAQYF. CDR3 bases: TGTGCCAGCAAGCGGGTTCCTGCGCAGTACTTC.

This clone was seen at least ten times. The chain employs TRBV20-1 and TRBJ2-7, with 10 positions matching TRBD2. The ends lost 2 bases at V and 0 bases at J; junction bases unmatched: 7. Germline V gene lookup returns CDR1 DFQATT and CDR2 SNEGSKA (reference sequence). CDR3 length: 16 amino acids. The CDR3 sequence is CSARPPSGGLSYEQYF. CDR3 DNA: TGCAGTGCTAGACCCCCTAGCGGGGGTCTCTCCTACGAGCAGTACTTC.

The chain employs TRBV11-1 and TRBJ2-7; D might be TRBD1 (5 bases). The CDR3 has 16 amino acids. The V end lost 4 bases, the J end lost 2 bases, and 18 bases lay between the germline ends. Germline loops: CDR1 SGHAT, CDR2 FQDESV (reference sequence). The CDR3: CASSSPRWGNPYEQYF. The CDR3 DNA reads TGTGCCAGCAGCTCCCCCCGGTGGGGCAATCCCTACGAGCAGTACTTC.

This clone was seen ten or more times. J is TRBJ1-2 and V is TRBV20-1; D might be TRBD1 (6 bases). The V gene lost 6 bases and the J gene lost 3 bases, with 11 bases spanning the gap. The germline gives CDR1 DFQATT, CDR2 SNEGSKA (reference sequence). There are 12 residues in the CDR3. The CDR3 here is CSAREGDYGYTF. For the CDR3, the DNA is TGCAGTGCCCGGGAGGGGGACTATGGCTACACCTTC.

This clone was seen ten or more times. The rearrangement uses TRBV20-1 and TRBJ1-1; 8 bases line up with TRBD1. The trim removed 5 bases at V and 3 bases at J, leaving 2 bases unmatched. The CDR3 is 12 residues long. CDR1 DFQATT and CDR2 SNEGSKA come from the germline V gene (reference sequence). The CDR3 DNA sequence: TGCAGTGCTGACAGGGGCGACACTGAAGCTTTCTTT. Its protein product is CSADRGDTEAFF.

The table lists this clone with many counts. V gene TRBV19 combines with J gene TRBJ2-1, with TRBD2 matching over 9 bases. With 6 bases clipped from V and 2 bases from J, the junction kept 5 bases outside the gene matches. The CDR3 sequence is 15 residues long. The V gene's germline CDR1 is LNHDA and CDR2 SQIVND (reference sequence). The CDR3 nucleotides read TGTGCCAGTAGGCTCGGCGGGGGGGCCTACAATGAGCAGTTCTTC. Protein product: CASRLGGGAYNEQFF.

In this sample, this clone turned up many times. This sequence joins TRBV4-3 and TRBJ2-2, with TRBD1 matching 9 bases. The CDR3 has 16 residues. Looked up from germline, CDR1 is LGHNA and CDR2 is YSLEER. With 2 bases clipped from V and 5 bases from J, the junction kept 6 bases outside the gene matches. The CDR3 reads CASSQWGTGSTGELFF. For the CDR3, the DNA is TGCGCCAGCAGCCAATGGGGGACAGGGAGTACCGGGGAGCTGTTTTTT.

This clone came up many times. The J gene is TRBJ2-1, the V gene TRBV24-1; 8 bases are shared with TRBD1. The germline V gene has CDR1 KGHDR and CDR2 SFDVKD. V gave up 12 bases and J gave up 5 bases; unmatched junction bases: 5. The CDR3 sequence is 12 residues long. CDR3 sequence reads: CAAQGANNEQFF. In nucleotides, the CDR3 is TGTGCCGCCCAGGGGGCGAACAATGAGCAGTTCTTC.

In this sample, this clone turned up many times. This chain connects TRBV7-8 to TRBJ1-1, with a tentative D call TRBD1 (5 bases). Trimming stripped 5 bases from V and 10 bases from J, with 17 bases between. Germline-derived CDR1 and CDR2 are SGHVS and FQNEAQ. The CDR3 runs 13 residues. For the CDR3, the DNA is TGTGCCAGCAGCCGGGGATGGGACGCAGGAGCTTTCTTT. Protein: CASSRGWDAGAFF.

As to this clone: At one end the junction does not follow the germline gene, possibly because of a read error. The genes are TRBV20-1 and TRBJ1-2; no definite D call. The length of the CDR3 is 13 residues. Germline-derived CDR1 and CDR2 are DFQATT and SNEGSKA (reference sequence). In DNA, the CDR3 is TGCAGTGATAGAGATCCAAGGACTGGTAGCTACACCTTC. It encodes CSDRDPRTGSYTF.

This clone was counted at least ten times. This rearrangement joins TRBV5-1 to TRBJ2-1, with 7 bases lining up with TRBD1. Looked up from germline, CDR1 is SGHRS and CDR2 is YFSETQ. The CDR3 extends over 15 amino acids. The trim removed 0 bases at V and 2 bases at J, leaving 2 bases unmatched. CDR3 DNA: TGCGCCAGCAGCTTGGTGGGACAGACCTACAATGAGCAGTTCTTC. Translating it yields CASSLVGQTYNEQFF.

This clone occurred a few times. Distinct nucleotide sequences in the sample also encode this CDR3. The genes are TRBV20-1 and TRBJ2-3, with 8 bases lining up with TRBD2. CDR1 DFQATT and CDR2 SNEGSKA come from the germline V gene (reference sequence). This CDR3 comprises 17 residues. With 0 bases clipped from V and 3 bases from J, the junction kept 11 bases outside the gene matches. The CDR3 spells CSARDYGGGGPTDTQYF. CDR3 in DNA: TGCAGTGCTAGAGATTACGGGGGGGGTGGCCCGACAGATACGCAGTATTTT.

This clone was picked up many times. The V call is TRBV6-1, the J call TRBJ2-5, with TRBD2 identical over 8 bases. Trimming removed 0 bases from V and 5 bases from J; junction bases left unmatched: 11. The CDR3 is made up of 17 amino acids. The germline gives CDR1 MNHNS, CDR2 SASEGT. The CDR3 nucleotides are TGTGCCAGCAGTGAAGCGTTGCCGGGACTAGGGGCGGAGACCCAGTACTTC. Its translation: CASSEALPGLGAETQYF.

This clone is categorized as medium-sized. The chain links TRBV12-3 or TRBV12-4 to TRBJ2-1, with TRBD2 matching over 15 bases. The CDR3 has 14 residues. The V segment lost 5 bases and the J segment 15 bases; nucleotides outside the gene matches: 8. In DNA form, the CDR3 reads TGTGCCAGCAGTCCCGGGACTAGCGGGGGGTCGGCGTTCTTC. Residues: CASSPGTSGGSAFF.

By its share, this clone is medium-sized (0.01 to 0.1%). J is TRBJ2-7 and V is TRBV27; TRBD2 might be the D (6 bases). This CDR3 contains 15 residues. V dropped 5 bases and J dropped 2 bases, with 16 bases sitting between them. Germline CDR1 MNHEY, CDR2 SMNVEV (reference sequence). CDR3 loop: CASSTPGGRTYEQYF. The DNA for the CDR3 is TGTGCCAGCAGTACCCCCGGGGGTCGCACCTACGAGCAGTACTTC.